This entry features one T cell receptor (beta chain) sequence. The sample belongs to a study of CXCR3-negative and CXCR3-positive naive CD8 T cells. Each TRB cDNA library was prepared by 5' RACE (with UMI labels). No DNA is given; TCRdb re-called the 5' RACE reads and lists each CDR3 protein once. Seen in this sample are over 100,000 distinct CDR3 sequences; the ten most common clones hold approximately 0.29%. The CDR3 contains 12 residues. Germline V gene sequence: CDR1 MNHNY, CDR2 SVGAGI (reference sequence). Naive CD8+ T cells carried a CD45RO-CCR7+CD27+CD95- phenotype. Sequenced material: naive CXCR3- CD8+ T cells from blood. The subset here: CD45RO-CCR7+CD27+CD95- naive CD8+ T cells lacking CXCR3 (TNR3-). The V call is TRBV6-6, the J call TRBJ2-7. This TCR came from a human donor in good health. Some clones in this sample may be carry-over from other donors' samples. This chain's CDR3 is CASRTDVNEQYF.